Listed below are T cell receptor beta chains from one sample, sequenced in a study of cytomegalovirus exposure and HLA in healthy donors. The assay was immunoSEQ multiplex PCR, and TCRdb's table has in-frame clones only and misses some. The sample has roughly 100,000 clones, around 82% seen once. The source material was PBMCs. The source is a woman in her thirties or forties in good health and CMV-seronegative. Each CDR3 is given with its conserved first and last residue. A D gene is named only where the DNA matches it firmly. For some rows the clone size is stated as once, few or many, or as a class when expanded; others skip it.

j_call: TRBJ1-2
d_call: NA
clone_size: NA
v_call: TRBV4-1
cdr3_aa: CASSQEGGGVNYGYTF
cdr3_nt: TGCGCCAGCAGCCAAGAGGGAGGAGGGGTCAACTATGGCTACACCTTC

j_call: TRBJ2-1
d_call: NA
clone_size: NA
v_call: TRBV11-3
cdr3_aa: CASSLDYSGWGNEQFF
cdr3_nt: TGTGCCAGCAGCTTAGATTATAGCGGATGGGGCAATGAGCAGTTCTTC

j_call: TRBJ2-7
d_call: NA
clone_size: few
v_call: TRBV7-6
cdr3_aa: CASSPNPRAYEQYF
cdr3_nt: TGTGCCAGCAGCCCGAACCCCAGGGCCTACGAGCAGTACTTC

j_call: TRBJ1-4
d_call: TRBD1
clone_size: NA
v_call: TRBV7-2
cdr3_aa: CANSSREGATNEKLFF
cdr3_nt: TGTGCCAACAGCTCACGAGAGGGGGCCACGAATGAAAAACTGTTTTTT

j_call: TRBJ2-7
d_call: TRBD2
clone_size: once
v_call: TRBV5-6
cdr3_aa: CASSSGTSGYEQYF
cdr3_nt: TGTGCCAGCAGCTCGGGGACTAGCGGCTACGAGCAGTACTTC

j_call: TRBJ2-7
d_call: TRBD1
clone_size: NA
v_call: TRBV7-8
cdr3_aa: CATSGGTGAYEQYF
cdr3_nt: TGTGCCACCTCGGGGGGGACAGGGGCCTACGAGCAGTACTTC

j_call: TRBJ2-1
d_call: TRBD2
clone_size: NA
v_call: TRBV10-3
cdr3_aa: CAVRTSGYNEQFF
cdr3_nt: TGTGCCGTTAGGACTAGCGGGTACAATGAGCAGTTCTTC

j_call: TRBJ1-5
d_call: NA
clone_size: NA
v_call: TRBV27
cdr3_aa: CASNWAGRWKGSNQPQHF
cdr3_nt: TGTGCCAGCAACTGGGCGGGACGGTGGAAGGGTAGCAATCAGCCCCAGCATTTT

j_call: TRBJ2-5
d_call: TRBD2
clone_size: NA
v_call: TRBV11-2
cdr3_aa: CASSFASGRTGETQYF
cdr3_nt: TGTGCCAGCAGCTTTGCTAGCGGGAGGACTGGAGAGACCCAGTACTTC

j_call: TRBJ2-7
d_call: NA
clone_size: NA
v_call: TRBV4-3
cdr3_aa: CASSQVAGGLASEQYF
cdr3_nt: TGCGCCAGCAGCCAAGTTGCGGGTGGCCTCGCTAGTGAGCAGTACTTC

j_call: TRBJ2-1
d_call: NA
clone_size: NA
v_call: TRBV4-1
cdr3_aa: CASSRGGRFEQFF
cdr3_nt: TGCGCCAGCAGCCGAGGAGGGAGATTTGAGCAGTTCTTC

j_call: TRBJ1-1
d_call: NA
clone_size: NA
v_call: TRBV6-1
cdr3_aa: CASRRSGNTEAFF
cdr3_nt: TGTGCCAGCAGGCGGTCGGGGAACACTGAAGCTTTCTTT

j_call: TRBJ1-1
d_call: NA
clone_size: NA
v_call: TRBV7-9
cdr3_aa: CASSLVNIGGSEAFF
cdr3_nt: TGTGCCAGCAGCTTAGTAAATATAGGGGGATCTGAAGCTTTCTTT

j_call: TRBJ2-3
d_call: TRBD1
clone_size: NA
v_call: TRBV7-3
cdr3_aa: CASSLGDRGSPPTDTQYF
cdr3_nt: TGTGCCAGCAGCTTAGGGGACAGGGGTTCCCCCCCTACAGATACGCAGTATTTT